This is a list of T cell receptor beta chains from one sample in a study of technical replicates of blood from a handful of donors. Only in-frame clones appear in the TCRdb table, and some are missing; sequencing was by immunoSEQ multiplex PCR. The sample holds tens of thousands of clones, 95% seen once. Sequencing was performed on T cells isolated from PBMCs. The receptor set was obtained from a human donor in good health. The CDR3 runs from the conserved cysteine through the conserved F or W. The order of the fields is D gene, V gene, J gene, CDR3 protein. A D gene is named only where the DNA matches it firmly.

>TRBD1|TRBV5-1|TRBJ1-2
CASSLEGQPNYGYTF
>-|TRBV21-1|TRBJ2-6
CASSLTPRPGLPTISGANVLTF
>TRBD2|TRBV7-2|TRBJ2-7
CASSPRLAGGHEQYF
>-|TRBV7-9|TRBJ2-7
CASSPWPGAYYF
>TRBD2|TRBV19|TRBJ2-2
CASSVREGGTGELFF
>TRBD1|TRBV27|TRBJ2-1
CASRRDSYNEQFF
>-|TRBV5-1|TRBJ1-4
CASRKQGSEKLFF
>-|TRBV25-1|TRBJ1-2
CASSVRQGSYGYTF
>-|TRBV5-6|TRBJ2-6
CASSLGVLSGSGANVLTF
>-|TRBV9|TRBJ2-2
CASSVTGDTGELFF
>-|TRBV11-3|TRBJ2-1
CASSLGGHEQFF
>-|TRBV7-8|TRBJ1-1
CASSSAAGMNTEAFF
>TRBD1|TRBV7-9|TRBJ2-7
CASSLLPGQGTYEQYF
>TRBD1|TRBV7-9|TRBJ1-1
CASSLGQGVNTEAFF
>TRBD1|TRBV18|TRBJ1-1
CASSTGENTEAFF
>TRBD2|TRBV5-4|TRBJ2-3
CASSLVLAGVVTDTQYF
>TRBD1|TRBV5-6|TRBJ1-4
CASSYGTGVGEKLFF
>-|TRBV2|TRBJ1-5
CASRYYSNQPQHF
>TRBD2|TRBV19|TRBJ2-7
CASSIWASGDYEQYF
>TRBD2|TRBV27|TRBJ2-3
CASRGSAGPSTDTQYF
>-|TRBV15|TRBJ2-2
CATSRDRERNTGELFF
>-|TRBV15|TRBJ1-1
CATSNRTDVITFF
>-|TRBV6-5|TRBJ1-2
CASSYLGLYGYTF
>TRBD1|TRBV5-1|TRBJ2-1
CASSLGDRGGYNEQFF
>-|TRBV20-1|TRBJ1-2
CSASSAGGYTF
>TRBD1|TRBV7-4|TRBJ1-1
CASSHGQGSSTEAFF
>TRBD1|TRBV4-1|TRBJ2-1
CASSQARGQGLNEQFF
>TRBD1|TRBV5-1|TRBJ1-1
CASSFRQGEDTEAFF
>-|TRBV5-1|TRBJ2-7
CASSLQSRTYEQYF
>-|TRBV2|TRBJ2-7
CASGATNSYEQYF
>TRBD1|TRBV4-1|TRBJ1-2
CASSQVGFGTGLNGYTF
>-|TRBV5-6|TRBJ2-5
CASSLGREETQYF
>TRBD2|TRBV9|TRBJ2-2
CASSSASGKNTGELFF
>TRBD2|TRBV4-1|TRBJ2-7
CASSQGLAGGTYEQYF
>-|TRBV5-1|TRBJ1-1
CASGRSREGAEAFF
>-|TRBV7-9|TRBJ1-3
CASSFVEGSTIYF
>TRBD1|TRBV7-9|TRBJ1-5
CASSPLGQGDQPQHF
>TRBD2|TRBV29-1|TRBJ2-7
CSVIRGGRKVDEQYF
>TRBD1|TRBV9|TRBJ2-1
CASSGGQGGLNEQFF
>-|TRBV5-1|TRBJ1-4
CASSSGTVGEKLFF
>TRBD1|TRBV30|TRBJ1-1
CMSTGLNTEAFF
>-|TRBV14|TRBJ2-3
CASSRDHRTRLPDTQYF
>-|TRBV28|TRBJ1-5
CASTPLRQVGNQPQHF
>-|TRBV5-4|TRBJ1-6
CASSFMVSQHTYNSPLHF
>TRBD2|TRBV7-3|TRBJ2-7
CASSPGGASYEQYF
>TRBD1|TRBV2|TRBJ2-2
CASTGTGGTGELFF
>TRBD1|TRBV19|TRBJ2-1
CASSMLTGDYNEQFF
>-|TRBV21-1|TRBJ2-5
CASSNRKDTTGDRETQYF
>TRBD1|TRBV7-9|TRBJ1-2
CASSLVAPETGNGYTF
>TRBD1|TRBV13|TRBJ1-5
CASSLGQGVPQHF
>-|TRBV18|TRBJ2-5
CASSPKGGETQYF
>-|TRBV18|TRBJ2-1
CASSPPGGSPRDNEQFF
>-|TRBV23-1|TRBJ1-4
CASSRPGVRREKLFF